This T cell receptor (beta chain) was identified in a study of shared clonotypes between healthy human individuals. Measured with immunoSEQ multiplex PCR; TCRdb has only the in-frame clones, and not every one. The repertoire holds roughly 2 million clones, with approximately 95% as singletons. The CDR3 contains 14 residues. Germline assignment: CDR1 SGHTA and CDR2 FQGNSA. V lost 4 bases, J lost 5 bases, and 15 bases lay in between. The clonotype comes from a man between 18 and 29 years old in good health. Sequenced sample: naive CD4+ T cells sorted from blood. Indicated subset: CD45RA+ positively selected. V gene TRBV7-2 combines with J gene TRBJ2-7; the D gene is possibly TRBD2 (6 bases). The CDR3 DNA sequence: TGTGCCAGCAGCTCAAGCGGACGGGGGAACGAGCAGTACTTC. This translates into CASSSSGRGNEQYF.